This T cell receptor (beta chain) was identified during a study of beta chain features in type 1 diabetes. Study outcomes and limitations: Naive, central memory and regulatory TCRB repertoires appeared more similar among patients than healthy donors. More deletions and fewer insertions at VDJ junctions were found in patients with type 1 diabetes. Within each of all four CD4+ subsets, Type 1 diabetes patients had TCRB CDR3s that were moderately but significantly shorter.

This clone came up a few times. Its target is unknown. The CDR3 is 13 amino acids. Germline CDR1 reads SGHTA; CDR2 reads FQGNSA. Trimming stripped 3 bases from V and 10 bases from J, with 10 bases between. The isolated RNA, all of it, was reverse transcribed, so expressed TCRB transcripts were what got sequenced. Repertoires were generated with immunoSEQ multiplex PCR, while TCRdb's copy carries only in-frame clones and drops some. The repertoire holds 95,000 to 150,000 clones, over 15% seen once, with 2% to 3% in the top ten. One heparinised blood draw, averaging roughly 120 mL, came from each donor. Stem cell-like memory, regulatory, central memory and naive CD4+ cells were sorted via CD45RO/CCR7/CD25/CD127/CD95/CD27.

V usage is TRBV7-2 and J usage is TRBJ1-6; perhaps TRBD1 as D (5 bases). This clonotype was sampled from a man aged 30 to 45 with type 1 diabetes. Sequencing was carried out using central memory CD4+ T cells from blood. The CDR3 region has the DNA TGTGCCAGCAGCTTGCAGGGTATCTCACCCCTCCACTTT. Its protein is CASSLQGISPLHF.